Presented here are 17 T cell receptor beta chains from one specimen sequenced in a study of cytotoxic CD8 clonotypes in ibrutinib-treated CLL. Some clones are missing from TCRdb's copy, which holds only in-frame ones; the method was immunoSEQ multiplex PCR. The table lists approximately 120,000 clones, approximately 58% of them singletons. This specimen was PBMCs, taken after 24 months of ibrutinib treatment. These receptors were taken from a human donor with chronic lymphocytic leukemia.

With respect to this clone: Other DNA sequences from this sample encode an identical CDR3 as well. The chain recombines TRBV7-2 with TRBJ2-5; 10 bases are a match to TRBD2. The ends lost 6 bases at V and 0 bases at J; junction bases unmatched: 4. Germline CDR1 is SGHTA and CDR2 is FQGNSA. CDR3 length equals 15 residues. CDR3 in amino acids: CASSPLAGNQETQYF. The CDR3 DNA reads as TGTGCCAGCAGTCCACTAGCGGGGAACCAAGAGACCCAGTACTTC.

There are a few counts of this clone. The rearrangement joins TRBV5-6 to TRBJ1-1; no clear D. The V gene's germline CDR1 is SGHDT and CDR2 YYEEEE. V was trimmed by 0 bases and J by 3 bases, leaving 15 bases between them. CDR3 length: 16 residues. Written as DNA, the CDR3 is TGTGCCAGCAGCTTGGGTACCGGGTCGGGGTACACTGAAGCTTTCTTT. Translation gives CASSLGTGSGYTEAFF.

Comment on this clone: The same CDR3 also results from other DNA sequences found in this sample. CDR3 coding DNA: TGTGCCAGCAGTTACGGTCTACAGGGAAACACCATATATTTT. Encoded protein: CASSYGLQGNTIYF. The rearrangement joins TRBV6-6 to TRBJ1-3; D is unresolved. The length of the CDR3 is 14 residues. Trimming took 2 bases from V and 4 from J, leaving 9 bases between them. Germline-derived CDR1 and CDR2 are MNHNY and SVGAGI (reference sequence).

The rearrangement joins TRBV29-1 to TRBJ2-1; D gene uncertain. This CDR3 spans 13 amino acids. V lost 7 bases and J 3 bases, leaving 13 bases between the germline ends. Looked up from germline, CDR1 is SQVTM and CDR2 is ANQGSEA. CDR3 sequence reads: CSAQGQYYNEQFF. The CDR3 DNA is TGCAGCGCCCAAGGGCAGTACTACAATGAGCAGTTCTTC.

The chain has TRBV6-1 and TRBJ2-1, with 9 nucleotides matching TRBD1. The CDR3 contains 18 residues. Germline V gene data show CDR1 as MNHNS and CDR2 as SASEGT. V lost 1 base, J lost 5 bases, and 12 bases stayed unmatched. The CDR3 DNA reads TGTGCCAGCAGTGAAGAGAATTTTGACAGGGGGGTTAACAATGAGCAGTTCTTC. Translation gives CASSEENFDRGVNNEQFF.

The rearrangement joins TRBV12-5 to TRBJ1-3; D not resolved. V was clipped by 1 base and J by 11 bases, with 9 bases between them. The CDR3 runs 12 residues. The germline V gene has CDR1 LGHNT and CDR2 FRNRAP. The CDR3 loop is CASGLGSVAIYF. The CDR3 nucleotides are TGTGCTAGTGGTTTGGGCTCTGTGGCCATATATTTT.

The chain recombines TRBV13 with TRBJ2-3; 10 bases fit TRBD2. Germline-derived CDR1 and CDR2 are PRHDT and FYEKMQ (reference sequence). This CDR3 is built from 16 residues. Trimming took 1 base from V and 1 from J; bases not matched to a gene: 2. The CDR3 region is CASSLVLAGGTDTQYF. The CDR3 nucleotides are TGTGCCAGCAGCTTAGTCCTAGCGGGGGGCACAGATACGCAGTATTTT.

This clone was seen only once. This sequence joins TRBV4-1 and TRBJ1-3; TRBD1 might be the D (5 bases). The V gene's germline CDR1 is MGHRA and CDR2 YSYEKL. V shed 0 bases and J shed 0 bases, with 6 bases lying between them. CDR3 length: 15 amino acids. Written as DNA, the CDR3 is TGCGCCAGCAGCCAAGATGACAGCTCTGGAAACACCATATATTTT. Amino acid sequence: CASSQDDSSGNTIYF.

The chain employs TRBV9 and TRBJ2-1; D gene uncertain. V shed 2 bases and J shed 6 bases, with 9 bases lying between them. The CDR3 is 13 amino acids. The germline gives CDR1 SGDLS, CDR2 YYNGEE. CDR3 nucleotide sequence: TGTGCCAGCAGCGTCCCTAGTCGCAATGAGCAGTTCTTC. Its protein product is CASSVPSRNEQFF.

The rearrangement joins TRBV18 to TRBJ2-4; D may be TRBD1 (6 bases). Germline lookup yields CDR1 KGHSH and CDR2 LQKENI. This CDR3 has 15 amino acids. Trimming left V 4 bases short and J 6 bases short, with 16 bases between. The CDR3 nucleotides are TGTGCCAGCTCACAGACAGGAGAGTCCCTAAACATTCAGTACTTC. Its translation is CASSQTGESLNIQYF.

The rearrangement uses TRBV5-6 and TRBJ1-4; the match to TRBD1 covers 9 bases. The CDR3 has 14 amino acids. Germline CDR1 is SGHDT and CDR2 is YYEEEE. J lost 6 bases, V lost 4 bases, and 4 bases had no gene match. CDR3 in DNA: TGTGCCAGCAGCGCGACAGGGGGTGATGAAAAACTGTTTTTT. It yields the protein CASSATGGDEKLFF.

The chain combines TRBV28 with TRBJ1-1; D gene unclear. CDR1 MDHEN and CDR2 SYDVKM come from the germline V gene. Trimming took off 7 bases at V and 4 bases at J, with 16 bases between the two ends. The CDR3 is made up of 14 amino acids. Here the CDR3 reads CASISRVRATEAFF. DNA for the CDR3: TGTGCCAGCATCTCAAGGGTAAGGGCCACTGAAGCTTTCTTT.

This clone has a count of ten or more. This sequence joins TRBV2 and TRBJ1-5; D gene unclear. CDR1 and CDR2 from the germline V gene are SNHLY and FYNNEI. The CDR3 totals 13 residues. Trimming took 6 bases from V and 5 from J, leaving 11 bases between them. The CDR3 DNA reads TGTGCCAGCAGGTATGGGGAGGATCAGCCCCAGCATTTT. It is translated as CASRYGEDQPQHF.

The rearrangement uses TRBV28 and TRBJ1-5, with 10 bases that match TRBD1. V lost 2 bases, J lost 11 bases, and 6 bases stayed unmatched. CDR3 length: 14 amino acids. Germline loops: CDR1 MDHEN, CDR2 SYDVKM. The CDR3 sequence: CASSLDRGRESQHF. The CDR3 DNA follows: TGTGCCAGCAGTTTAGACAGGGGGCGCGAATCCCAGCATTTT.

V gene TRBV11-3 combines with J gene TRBJ2-5; D is unresolved. V gave up 0 bases and J gave up 5 bases, with 4 bases separating them. CDR1 is SGHNT and CDR2 is YENEEA in the germline V gene. The CDR3 runs to 12 residues. The CDR3 DNA is TGTGCCAGCAGCTTAGAGCTTGAGACCCAGTACTTC. Translated, it gives CASSLELETQYF. The whole variable domain, remainder taken from reference TRBV11-3 and TRBJ2-5, is EAGVVQSPRYKIIEKKQPVAFWCNPISGHNTLYWYLQNLGQGPELLIRYENEEAVDDSQLPKDRFSAERLKGVDSTLKIQPAELGDSAVYLCASSLELETQYFGPGTRLLVL.

The V and J genes are TRBV4-1 and TRBJ1-2, with unresolved D. Germline V gives CDR1 MGHRA, CDR2 YSYEKL. V lost 1 base to trimming and J lost 6 bases, with 12 bases between them. The CDR3 consists of 14 residues. The CDR3 DNA reads TGCGCCAGCAGCCAAGGGACGTTGGAGAATGGCTACACCTTC. Protein sequence: CASSQGTLENGYTF.

In this sample, this clone turned up many times. V and J are TRBV7-8 and TRBJ1-6; no definite D call. V lost 1 base and J lost 5, with 6 bases in between. In germline, CDR1 is SGHVS, CDR2 FQNEAQ. This CDR3 contains 14 residues. The chain's CDR3 is CASSLERDNSPLHF. CDR3 DNA sequence: TGTGCCAGCAGCTTAGAACGGGATAATTCACCCCTCCACTTT.